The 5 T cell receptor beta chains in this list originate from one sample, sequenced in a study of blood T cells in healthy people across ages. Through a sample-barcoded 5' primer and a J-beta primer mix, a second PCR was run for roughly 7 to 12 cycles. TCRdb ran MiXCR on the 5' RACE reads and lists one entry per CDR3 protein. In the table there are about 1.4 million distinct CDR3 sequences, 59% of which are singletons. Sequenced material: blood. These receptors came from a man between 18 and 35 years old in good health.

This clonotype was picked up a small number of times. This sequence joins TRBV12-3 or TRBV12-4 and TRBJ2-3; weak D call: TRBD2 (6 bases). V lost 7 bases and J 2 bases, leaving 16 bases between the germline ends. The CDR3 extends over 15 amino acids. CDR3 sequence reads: CASKPAGTHTDTQYF. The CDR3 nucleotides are TGTGCCAGCAAGCCGGCGGGGACCCACACAGATACGCAGTATTTT.

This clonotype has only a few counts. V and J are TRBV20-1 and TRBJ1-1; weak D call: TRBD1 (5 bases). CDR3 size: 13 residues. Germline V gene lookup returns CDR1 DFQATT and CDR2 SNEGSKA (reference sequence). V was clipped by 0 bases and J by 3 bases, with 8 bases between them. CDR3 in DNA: TGCAGTGCTAGAGATCCAGGGTACACTGAAGCTTTCTTT. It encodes CSARDPGYTEAFF.

The CDR3 bases are TGTGCCAGCAGTGAATACGCTGGGTCAACAAAAGAGACCCAGTACTTC. Encoded protein: CASSEYAGSTKETQYF. The J gene is TRBJ2-7, the V gene TRBV6-1, with D unclear. The tail of the sequence fits TRBJ2-5 better, so the J call may be wrong. The germline CDR1 and CDR2 sequences are MNHNS and SASEGT. CDR3 length: 16 residues.

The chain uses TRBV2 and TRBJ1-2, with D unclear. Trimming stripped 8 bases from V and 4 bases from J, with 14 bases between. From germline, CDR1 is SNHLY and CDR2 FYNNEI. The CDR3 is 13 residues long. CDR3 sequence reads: CASVERIIYGYTF. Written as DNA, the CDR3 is TGTGCCAGCGTCGAGAGGATTATCTATGGCTACACCTTC.

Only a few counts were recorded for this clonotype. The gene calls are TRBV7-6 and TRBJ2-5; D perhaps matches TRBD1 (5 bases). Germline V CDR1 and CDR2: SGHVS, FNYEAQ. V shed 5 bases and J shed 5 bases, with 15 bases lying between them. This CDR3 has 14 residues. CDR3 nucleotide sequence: TGTGCCAGCAGCCTCCTAGGGGCGCGTGAGACCCAGTACTTC. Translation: CASSLLGARETQYF.